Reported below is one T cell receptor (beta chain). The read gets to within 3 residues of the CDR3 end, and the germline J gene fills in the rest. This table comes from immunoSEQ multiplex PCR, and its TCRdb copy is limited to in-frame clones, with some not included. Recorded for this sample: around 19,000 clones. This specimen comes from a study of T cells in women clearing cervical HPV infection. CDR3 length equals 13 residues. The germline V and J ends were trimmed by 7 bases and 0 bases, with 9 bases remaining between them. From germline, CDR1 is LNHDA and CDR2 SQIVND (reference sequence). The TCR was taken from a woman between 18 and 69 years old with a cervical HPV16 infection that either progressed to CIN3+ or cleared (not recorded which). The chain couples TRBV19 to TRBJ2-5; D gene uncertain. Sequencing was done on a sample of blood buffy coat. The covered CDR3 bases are TGTGCCAGTAACGACATGTACCAAGAGACC. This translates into CASNDMYQET. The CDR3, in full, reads CASNDMYQETQYF.